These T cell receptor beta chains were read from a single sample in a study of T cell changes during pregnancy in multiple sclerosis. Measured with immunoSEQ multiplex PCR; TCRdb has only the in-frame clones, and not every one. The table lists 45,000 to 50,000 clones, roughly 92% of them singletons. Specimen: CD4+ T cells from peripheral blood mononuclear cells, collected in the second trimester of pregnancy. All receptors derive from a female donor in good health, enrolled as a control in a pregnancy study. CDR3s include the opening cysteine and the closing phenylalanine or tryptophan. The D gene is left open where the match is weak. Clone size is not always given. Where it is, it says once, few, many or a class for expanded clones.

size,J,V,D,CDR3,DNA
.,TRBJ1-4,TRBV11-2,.,CASTQSHGGEKLFF,TGTGCCAGCACCCAATCGCACGGGGGTGAAAAACTGTTTTTT
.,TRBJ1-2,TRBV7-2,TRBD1,CASSLGQGSIYGYTF,TGTGCCAGCAGCTTAGGACAGGGGTCTATCTATGGCTACACCTTC
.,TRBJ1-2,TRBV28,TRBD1,CASFDRGYGYTF,TGTGCCAGCTTCGACAGGGGATATGGCTACACCTTC
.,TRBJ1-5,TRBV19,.,CASSIGQLNSNQPQHF,TGTGCCAGTAGTATCGGACAGTTAAATAGCAATCAGCCCCAGCATTTT
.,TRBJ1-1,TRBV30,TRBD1,CAWSTLGAGGILAAFF,TGTGCCTGGTCGACCCTCGGGGCAGGGGGAATCCTGGCTGCTTTCTTT
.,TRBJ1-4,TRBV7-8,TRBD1,CASSRTTGINEKLFF,TGTGCCAGCAGCCGCACGACAGGGATTAATGAAAAACTGTTTTTT
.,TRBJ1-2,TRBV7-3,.,CASSRATSGGRGGYTF,TGTGCCAGCAGCAGGGCCACCAGCGGGGGGCGCGGTGGCTACACCTTC
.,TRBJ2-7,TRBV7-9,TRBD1,CASSFKGQGDEQYF,TGTGCCAGCAGCTTTAAGGGACAGGGAGACGAGCAGTACTTC
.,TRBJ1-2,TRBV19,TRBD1,CASSIGQDNYGYTF,TGTGCCAGTAGTATCGGACAGGACAACTATGGCTACACCTTC
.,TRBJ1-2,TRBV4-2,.,CASSSRDGYTF,TGTGCCAGCAGCAGCAGGGATGGCTACACCTTC
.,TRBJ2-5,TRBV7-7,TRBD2,CASSLGGLAGKETQYF,TGTGCTAGCAGCTTAGGTGGACTAGCGGGGAAAGAGACCCAGTACTTC
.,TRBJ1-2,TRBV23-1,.,CASSQGERSGYTF,TGCGCCAGCAGTCAAGGCGAAAGGAGTGGCTACACCTTC
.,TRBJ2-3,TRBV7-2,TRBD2,CASSPPGTSGGRTDTQYF,TGTGCCAGCAGCCCTCCGGGGACTAGCGGGGGGCGCACAGATACGCAGTATTTT
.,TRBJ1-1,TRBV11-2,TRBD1,CASSLARAGGEAGTEAFF,TGTGCCAGCAGCTTAGCGCGGGCAGGGGGAGAGGCGGGCACTGAAGCTTTCTTT
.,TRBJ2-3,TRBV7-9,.,CASSPGVDTQYF,TGTGCCAGCAGCCCTGGAGTGGATACGCAGTATTTT
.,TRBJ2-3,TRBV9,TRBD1,CASSPTPGGGTDTQYF,TGTGCCAGCAGCCCAACCCCAGGGGGCGGCACAGATACGCAGTATTTT
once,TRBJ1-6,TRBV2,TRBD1,CASSEEGTGYSPLHF,TGTGCCAGCAGTGAAGAGGGGACAGGGTATTCACCCCTCCACTTT
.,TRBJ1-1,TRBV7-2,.,CASSLDTGPNTEAFF,TGTGCCAGCAGCTTAGACACAGGTCCGAACACTGAAGCTTTCTTT
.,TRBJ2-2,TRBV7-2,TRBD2,CASSLGSGGATGELFF,TGTGCCAGCAGCTTAGGGAGCGGGGGGGCAACCGGGGAGCTGTTTTTT
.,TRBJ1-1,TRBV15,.,CATSRDTGENTEAFF,TGTGCCACCAGCAGAGATACGGGGGAAAACACTGAAGCTTTCTTT
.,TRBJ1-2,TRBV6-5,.,CASSAGAGYTF,TGTGCCAGCAGTGCAGGGGCTGGCTACACCTTC
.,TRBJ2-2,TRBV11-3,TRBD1,CASSPDRGRTGELFF,TGTGCCAGCAGCCCGGACAGGGGGCGCACCGGGGAGCTGTTTTTT
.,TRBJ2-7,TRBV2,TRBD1,CASGTANSYEQYF,TGTGCCAGCGGGACAGCGAACTCCTACGAGCAGTACTTC
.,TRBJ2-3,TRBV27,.,CASSLRGSRASTDTQYF,TGTGCCAGCAGTCTCCGGGGGTCAAGAGCTAGCACAGATACGCAGTATTTT
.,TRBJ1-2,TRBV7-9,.,CASSLDVVAEGRYTF,TGTGCCAGCAGCTTAGATGTCGTTGCGGAAGGGAGATACACCTTC
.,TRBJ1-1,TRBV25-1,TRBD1,CASSESGRGLTEAFF,TGTGCCAGCAGTGAATCGGGCAGGGGGCTCACTGAAGCTTTCTTT
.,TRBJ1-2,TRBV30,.,CAWSLTGNGYTF,TGTGCCTGGAGTTTGACAGGAAATGGCTACACCTTC
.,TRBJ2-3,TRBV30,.,CAWSPLGTDTQYF,TGTGCCTGGAGTCCCCTAGGCACAGATACGCAGTATTTT
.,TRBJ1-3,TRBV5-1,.,CASSLAGRSGNTIYF,TGCGCCAGCAGCTTGGCAGGGCGCTCTGGAAACACCATATATTTT